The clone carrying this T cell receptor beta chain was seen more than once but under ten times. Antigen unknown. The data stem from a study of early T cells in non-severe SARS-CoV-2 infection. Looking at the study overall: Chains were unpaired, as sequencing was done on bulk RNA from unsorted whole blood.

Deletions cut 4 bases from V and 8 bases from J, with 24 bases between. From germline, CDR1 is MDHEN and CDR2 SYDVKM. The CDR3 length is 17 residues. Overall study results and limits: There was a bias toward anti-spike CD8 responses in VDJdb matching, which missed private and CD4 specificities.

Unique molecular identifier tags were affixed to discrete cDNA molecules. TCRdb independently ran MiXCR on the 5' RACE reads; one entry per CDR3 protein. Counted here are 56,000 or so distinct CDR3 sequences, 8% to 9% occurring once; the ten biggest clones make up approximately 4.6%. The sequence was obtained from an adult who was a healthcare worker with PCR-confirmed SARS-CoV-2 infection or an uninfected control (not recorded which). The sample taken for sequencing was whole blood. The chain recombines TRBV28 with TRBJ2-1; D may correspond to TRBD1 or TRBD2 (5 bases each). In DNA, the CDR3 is TGTGCCAGCAGTTCCCGGGACCGCCTCGACGGGATGCATGAGCAGTTCTTC. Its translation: CASSSRDRLDGMHEQFF.